The next 20 T cell receptor beta chains were all read from a single sample in a study of cytomegalovirus exposure and HLA in healthy donors. Both 60 Vbeta primers and 13 Jbeta primers went into the PCR. Sequencing was performed with immunoSEQ multiplex PCR; in TCRdb, only in-frame clones are kept and a portion is missing. Here the sample spans approximately 70,000 clones, around two thirds being singletons. Source material: PBMCs. These receptors all stem from a woman aged 50 to 65 in good health and CMV-seropositive.

This clone was found a few times. The J gene is TRBJ1-2, the V gene TRBV28; 9 nucleotides agree with TRBD1. J lost 6 bases, V lost 6 bases, and 11 bases had no gene match. The germline V gene encodes CDR1 MDHEN and CDR2 SYDVKM. The CDR3 is 15 amino acids. The CDR3 spells CASSPPHRGLDGYTF. The CDR3 nucleotides are TGTGCCAGCAGCCCGCCACACAGGGGGCTGGATGGCTACACCTTC.

This rearrangement joins TRBV5-4 to TRBJ2-3, with D possibly being TRBD1 (6 bases). This CDR3 comprises 16 residues. The germline V gene has CDR1 SGHNT and CDR2 YYREEE (reference sequence). V lost 4 bases and J 2 bases, leaving 17 bases between the germline ends. Here the CDR3 reads CASSDPSGTPTDTQYF. CDR3 sequence (DNA): TGTGCCAGCAGCGACCCCTCCGGGACACCCACAGATACGCAGTATTTT.

This clone was detected only a few times. J is TRBJ2-7 and V is TRBV10-3, with D unresolved. The CDR3 loop spans 11 amino acids. The V gene's germline CDR1 is ENHRY and CDR2 SYGVKD. V was shortened by 3 bases and J by 4 bases, with 4 bases between the two germline ends. The CDR3 DNA reads TGTGCCATCAGTGATATGTACGAGCAGTACTTC. The encoded protein is CAISDMYEQYF.

Here the CDR3 reads CASSLSGVSTDTQYF. The CDR3 DNA follows: TGCGCCAGCAGCTTATCGGGTGTTAGCACAGATACGCAGTATTTT. This chain links TRBV5-1 with TRBJ2-3; D is uncertain. The CDR3 consists of 15 residues. Germline V gives CDR1 SGHRS, CDR2 YFSETQ. V shed 2 bases and J shed 0 bases, with 10 bases lying between them.

V is TRBV5-1 and J is TRBJ1-1; 7 bases agree with TRBD1. V lost 4 bases and J lost 1; bases outside the gene matches: 1. Germline loops: CDR1 SGHRS, CDR2 YFSETQ. There are 13 residues in the CDR3. In DNA form, the CDR3 reads TGCGCCAGCAGCAGGACAGGGAACACTGAAGCTTTCTTT. Its protein product is CASSRTGNTEAFF.

The chain employs TRBV6-5 and TRBJ1-1; no clear D. CDR1 and CDR2 (germline): MNHEY, SVGAGI. Trimming left V 1 base short and J 7 bases short, with 13 bases between. This CDR3 has 14 amino acids. This CDR3 is CASSYYDKVIEAFF. CDR3 DNA sequence: TGTGCCAGCAGTTACTACGACAAGGTCATTGAAGCTTTCTTT.

The chain links TRBV6-6 to TRBJ1-4; a possible D gene is TRBD1 (6 bases). CDR1 and CDR2 from the germline V gene are MNHNY and SVGAGI (reference sequence). The V end lost 2 bases, the J end lost 7 bases, and 14 bases lay between the germline ends. The CDR3 is made up of 15 amino acids. The CDR3 here is CASSYRQGITEKLFF. The CDR3 region has the DNA TGTGCCAGCAGTTACCGCCAGGGGATTACTGAAAAACTGTTTTTT.

The chain uses TRBV29-1 and TRBJ2-1; D is perhaps TRBD1 (6 bases). The CDR3 extends over 12 amino acids. Trimming left V 3 bases short and J 6 bases short, with 9 bases between. Germline lookup yields CDR1 SQVTM and CDR2 ANQGSEA. The CDR3 coding sequence is TGCAGCGTTGAGTACAGGGTCAATGAGCAGTTCTTC. It translates to CSVEYRVNEQFF.

The chain couples TRBV7-7 to TRBJ2-1; 8 bases are shared with TRBD2. This CDR3 contains 15 residues. V gave up 2 bases and J gave up 2 bases; unmatched junction bases: 2. Germline values: CDR1 SSHAT, CDR2 FNYEAQ (reference sequence). The CDR3 reads CASSLRREAYNEQFF. In DNA, the CDR3 is TGTGCCAGCAGCTTAAGGCGGGAGGCCTACAATGAGCAGTTCTTC.

This clone has only one observation. The gene calls are TRBV4-3 and TRBJ2-7; 9 bases align to TRBD1. Germline trimming cut 0 bases from V and 3 bases from J; bases unmatched to any gene: 3. The CDR3 spans 15 residues. Germline CDR1 is LGHNA and CDR2 is YSLEER. DNA of the CDR3: TGCGCCAGCAGCCAAGATTACAGGGGGCTCTACGAGCAGTACTTC. Protein product: CASSQDYRGLYEQYF.

V usage is TRBV27 and J usage is TRBJ1-1; possible D gene TRBD1, 5 bases. Between the trimmed V and J ends, which lost 6 bases and 1 base, there was a span of 12 bases. Per the germline V gene, CDR1 is MNHEY and CDR2 is SMNVEV (reference sequence). This CDR3 spans 14 amino acids. CDR3 bases: TGTGCCAGCAGAGGGGCCCTACCGAACACTGAAGCTTTCTTT. Amino acid sequence: CASRGALPNTEAFF.

The rearrangement joins TRBV6-5 to TRBJ2-3; 7 bases match TRBD2. Germline CDR1 MNHEY, CDR2 SVGAGI. The V segment lost 0 bases and the J segment 4 bases; nucleotides outside the gene matches: 7. The CDR3 runs 16 residues. This chain's CDR3 is CASSYSMRENADTQYF. For the CDR3, the DNA is TGTGCCAGCAGTTACTCGATGCGGGAGAACGCAGATACGCAGTATTTT.

CDR3 in DNA: TGCGCCAGCAGCCAAGATCAGGGCCGGGTAGGGCGCTACACCTTC. Its protein is CASSQDQGRVGRYTF. The chain is built from TRBV4-1 and TRBJ1-2; D may be TRBD1 (5 bases). This CDR3 has 15 residues. Germline V gives CDR1 MGHRA, CDR2 YSYEKL. V shed 0 bases and J shed 9 bases, with 17 bases lying between them.

The J gene is TRBJ2-3, the V gene TRBV7-2, with 8 bases that match TRBD2. Per germline, CDR1 SGHTA and CDR2 FQGNSA. This CDR3 is 14 amino acids long. J gave up 5 bases and V 8 bases, and 9 bases lay outside the gene matches. The CDR3 region has the DNA TGTGCCAGCCGTCCGACTAGCGTCGGAGATACGCAGTATTTT. Translation gives CASRPTSVGDTQYF.

The chain combines TRBV6-6 with TRBJ1-4; weak D call: TRBD1 (5 bases). V was shortened by 7 bases and J by 4 bases, with 10 bases between the two germline ends. The CDR3 extends over 13 amino acids. Germline V gene data show CDR1 as MNHNY and CDR2 as SVGAGI (reference sequence). The DNA of the CDR3 is TGTGCCAGCATTAGTAGGGGTAATGAAAAACTGTTTTTT. It yields the protein CASISRGNEKLFF.

The J gene is TRBJ2-5, the V gene TRBV6-4, with 11 bases identical to TRBD2. The V gene's germline CDR1 is MRHNA and CDR2 SNTAGT. J lost 2 bases, V lost 4 bases, and 3 bases had no gene match. The CDR3 has 15 residues. The DNA of the CDR3 is TGTGCCAGCAGTGTAGGGACTAGCGGACAAGAGACCCAGTACTTC. Translated, it gives CASSVGTSGQETQYF.

The chain employs TRBV5-8 and TRBJ1-5, with 7 nucleotides matching TRBD1. Trimming took 4 bases from V and 5 from J; bases not matched to a gene: 9. Per the germline V gene, CDR1 is SGHTS and CDR2 is YDEGEE. The CDR3 is 15 residues long. CDR3 amino acids: CASSAWDRPYQPQHF. The CDR3 nucleotides read TGTGCCAGCAGCGCCTGGGACAGACCTTATCAGCCCCAGCATTTT. Supplemented by reference TRBV5-8 and TRBJ1-5, the full variable domain reads EAGVTQSPTHLIKTRGQQATLRCSPISGHTSVYWYQQALGLGLQFLLWYDEGEERNRGNFPPRFSGRQFPNYSSELNVNALELEDSALYLCASSAWDRPYQPQHFGDGTRLSIL.

The CDR3 here is CAISPGWSNQPQHF. The DNA for the CDR3 is TGTGCCATCAGCCCGGGTTGGAGCAATCAGCCCCAGCATTTT. This chain links TRBV28 with TRBJ1-5; D is uncertain. The germline CDR1 and CDR2 sequences are MDHEN and SYDVKM. CDR3 length: 14 amino acids. Trimming left V 10 bases short and J 1 base short, with 14 bases between. Full variable domain (rest looked up from reference TRBV28 and TRBJ1-5): DVKVTQSSRYLVKRTGEKVFLECVQDMDHENMFWYRQDPGLGLRLIYFSYDVKMKEKGDIPEGYSVSREKKERFSLILESASTNQTSMYLCAISPGWSNQPQHFGDGTRLSIL.

J is TRBJ1-1 and V is TRBV9; 10 bases are shared with TRBD1. Germline V gives CDR1 SGDLS, CDR2 YYNGEE. There are 17 residues in the CDR3. V dropped 3 bases and J dropped 4; count of bases not matched to a gene: 12. The CDR3 is CASSGPTGGGRGTEAFF. In DNA, the CDR3 is TGTGCCAGCAGCGGACCGACAGGGGGCGGGAGGGGCACTGAAGCTTTCTTT.

The rearrangement joins TRBV28 to TRBJ2-1; TRBD2 agrees at 12 bases. This CDR3 is 14 amino acids long. Looked up from germline, CDR1 is MDHEN and CDR2 is SYDVKM. Germline trimming cut 7 bases from V and 7 bases from J; bases unmatched to any gene: 5. The CDR3 loop is CASTTSGGWNEQFF. The CDR3, as DNA: TGTGCCAGCACCACTAGCGGGGGGTGGAATGAGCAGTTCTTC. The variable domain in full, with the rest retrieved from reference TRBV28 and TRBJ2-1, is DVKVTQSSRYLVKRTGEKVFLECVQDMDHENMFWYRQDPGLGLRLIYFSYDVKMKEKGDIPEGYSVSREKKERFSLILESASTNQTSMYLCASTTSGGWNEQFFGPGTRLTVL.